What follows are 17 T cell receptor beta chains derived from one specimen sequenced in a study of T-cell memory formation after mild COVID-19. TCRdb used MiXCR to reprocess the 5' RACE reads, holding one entry per CDR3 protein. The sample holds over 35,000 distinct CDR3 sequences, 8% to 10% seen once. Source material: PBMCs or a T cell subset sorted from them (not recorded which). The source of these receptors is an adult woman who had mild COVID-19 (a few samples of this study predate the infection). Cell type and time point are not known.

This chain joins TRBV20-1 and TRBJ2-5, with D perhaps assigned TRBD1 or TRBD2 (5 bases each). The CDR3 totals 20 residues. The germline gives CDR1 DFQATT, CDR2 SNEGSKA (reference sequence). The V end was cut by 1 base, the J end by 5 bases, with 32 bases between. The CDR3 protein is CSARGSGGATLRVIGETQYF. CDR3 DNA: TGCAGTGCTAGAGGCTCTGGGGGAGCGACCCTAAGAGTTATTGGCGAGACCCAGTACTTC.

This clonotype was observed a handful of times. The chain has TRBV2 and TRBJ2-1; D unresolved. The CDR3 runs to 13 residues. Germline V CDR1 and CDR2: SNHLY, FYNNEI. V shed 8 bases and J shed 0 bases, with 8 bases lying between them. CDR3 coding DNA: TGTGCCAGCGTGCCGGACTCCTACAATGAGCAGTTCTTC. This gives the protein CASVPDSYNEQFF.

V usage is TRBV5-1 and J usage is TRBJ2-3; D is perhaps TRBD2 (6 bases). The CDR3 is 16 amino acids. Germline V lookup: CDR1 SGHRS, CDR2 YFSETQ. Trimming took 0 bases from V and 3 from J, leaving 14 bases between them. The CDR3 DNA is TGCGCCAGCAGCTTGGGTCTGGAGGGGAGGACAGATACGCAGTATTTT. Amino acid sequence: CASSLGLEGRTDTQYF. The whole variable domain, remainder taken from reference TRBV5-1 and TRBJ2-3, is KAGVTQTPRYLIKTRGQQVTLSCSPISGHRSVSWYQQTPGQGLQFLFEYFSETQRNKGNFPGRFSGRQFSNSRSEMNVSTLELGDSALYLCASSLGLEGRTDTQYFGPGTRLTVL.

With regard to this clonotype: An end of the junction does not agree with germline; a read error may underlie this. The gene calls are TRBV7-8 and TRBJ1-1; perhaps TRBD1 as D (6 bases). The CDR3 loop spans 12 amino acids. Germline V gene sequence: CDR1 SGHVS, CDR2 FQNEAQ. CDR3 DNA: TGTGCCAGAAGCTTAGGCAGGGGAGAGGCTTTCTTT. It is translated as CARSLGRGEAFF.

This clonotype was counted between two and nine times. The V gene is TRBV7-9, the J gene TRBJ1-2, with TRBD1 identical over 12 bases. The V segment lost 5 bases and the J segment 8 bases; nucleotides outside the gene matches: 15. From germline, CDR1 is SEHNR and CDR2 FQNEAQ (reference sequence). The CDR3 contains 17 residues. CDR3 in DNA: TGTGCCAGCAGCAATATCCCGGGACAGGGGGCGAGCGAAGGCTACACCTTC. Protein product: CASSNIPGQGASEGYTF. The complete variable domain, with remaining parts taken from reference TRBV7-9 and TRBJ1-2, reads DTGVSQNPRHKITKRGQNVTFRCDPISEHNRLYWYRQTLGQGPEFLTYFQNEAQLEKSRLLSDRFSAERPKGSFSTLEIQRTEQGDSAMYLCASSNIPGQGASEGYTFGSGTRLTVV.

This clonotype came up a few times. The V call is TRBV18, the J call TRBJ2-3; the match to TRBD1 covers 7 bases. There are 16 residues in the CDR3. V gave up 3 bases and J gave up 1 base; unmatched junction bases: 7. The germline V gene has CDR1 KGHSH and CDR2 LQKENI. CDR3 in amino acids: CASSPPVGTGTDTQYF. CDR3 bases: TGTGCCAGCTCACCTCCGGTAGGGACAGGCACAGATACGCAGTATTTT. Together with reference TRBV18 and TRBJ2-3, the CDR3 gives the full variable domain: NAGVMQNPRHLVRRRGQEARLRCSPMKGHSHVYWYRQLPEEGLKFMVYLQKENIIDESGMPKERFSAEFPKEGPSILRIQQVVRGDSAAYFCASSPPVGTGTDTQYFGPGTRLTVL.

In its sample, this clonotype was seen many times. V usage is TRBV7-2 and J usage is TRBJ2-2, with 7 positions matching TRBD1. This CDR3 region has 15 residues. V lost 7 bases and J lost 4; bases outside the gene matches: 9. CDR1 and CDR2 (germline): SGHTA, FQGNSA. In DNA form, the CDR3 reads TGTGCCAGCACCATCGAGGGGGCGCTCACCGGGGAGCTGTTTTTT. As protein: CASTIEGALTGELFF.

The chain combines TRBV20-1 with TRBJ1-2; D is unresolved. Trimming took 6 bases from V and 6 from J, leaving 14 bases between them. The CDR3 has 12 amino acids. Germline-derived CDR1 and CDR2 are DFQATT and SNEGSKA (reference sequence). The CDR3 loop is CSAASDKDGYTF. In DNA form, the CDR3 reads TGCAGTGCAGCGAGTGATAAGGATGGCTACACCTTC.

This clonotype rates as medium-sized (0.01 to 0.1%). The genes are TRBV9 and TRBJ2-5, with D possibly called TRBD1 or TRBD2 (5 bases each). CDR1 and CDR2 from the germline V gene are SGDLS and YYNGEE. The V end lost 4 bases, the J end lost 4 bases, and 17 bases lay between the germline ends. The CDR3 has 15 amino acids. CDR3 protein: CASSPDGQGRETQYF. The CDR3 DNA reads as TGTGCCAGCAGCCCAGACGGGCAGGGACGAGAGACCCAGTACTTC.

In its sample, this clonotype was seen a few times. The chain employs TRBV7-9 and TRBJ1-6; weak D call: TRBD1 (5 bases). The V end lost 4 bases, the J end lost 7 bases, and 8 bases lay between the germline ends. CDR3 length: 13 amino acids. Germline CDR1 reads SEHNR; CDR2 reads FQNEAQ (reference sequence). CDR3 sequence: CASSSAGNSPLHF. The CDR3 DNA reads as TGTGCCAGCAGCTCGGCAGGGAATTCACCCCTCCACTTT.

This clonotype was observed many times. This chain uses TRBV29-1 with TRBJ2-5, with 8 bases fitting TRBD2. Unmatched junction bases numbered 12, after V lost 4 bases and J lost 5 bases. The CDR3 loop spans 15 amino acids. Per germline, CDR1 SQVTM and CDR2 ANQGSEA. The chain's CDR3 is CSVGLAGTPPETQYF. CDR3 nucleotide sequence: TGCAGCGTTGGGCTAGCGGGTACTCCCCCGGAGACCCAGTACTTC.

This clonotype was recorded at least ten times. The chain recombines TRBV2 with TRBJ2-1, with D possibly TRBD1 on 6 matching bases. The germline V gene has CDR1 SNHLY and CDR2 FYNNEI. This CDR3 has 14 residues. The V gene lost 7 bases and the J gene lost 12 bases, with 22 bases spanning the gap. The CDR3 DNA is TGTGCCAGCATAGTAAGCGGCCCCCTACAGGGGCAGTTCTTC. This codes for CASIVSGPLQGQFF.

The V call is TRBV7-2, the J call TRBJ2-5; D is uncertain. The CDR3 covers 13 residues. Between the trimmed V and J ends, which lost 5 bases and 5 bases, there was a span of 12 bases. Germline assignment: CDR1 SGHTA and CDR2 FQGNSA. The CDR3 DNA reads TGTGCCAGCAGCCTCCAGGCCGGCGAGACCCAGTACTTC. Translation gives CASSLQAGETQYF.

The chain is built from TRBV5-1 and TRBJ2-3; D possibly corresponds to TRBD1 (6 bases). The V gene's germline CDR1 is SGHRS and CDR2 YFSETQ. There are 15 residues in the CDR3. Trimming cost V 3 bases and J 1 base, with 12 bases left between them. For the CDR3, the DNA is TGCGCCAGCAGCTGGCAGGGGTACGGCACAGATACGCAGTATTTT. It yields the protein CASSWQGYGTDTQYF.

V gene TRBV7-3 combines with J gene TRBJ2-2; the D is unclear. The CDR3 length is 13 residues. V lost 5 bases and J lost 7, with 11 bases in between. Germline values: CDR1 SGHTA, CDR2 FQGTGA. In DNA form, the CDR3 reads TGTGCCAGCAGCACCCTCCCCGTCGGGGAGCTGTTTTTT. Translating gives CASSTLPVGELFF.

This rearrangement joins TRBV28 to TRBJ1-1; D possibly corresponds to TRBD1 (6 bases). Trimming cost V 5 bases and J 6 bases, with 22 bases left between them. CDR3 length equals 16 residues. Germline CDR1 MDHEN, CDR2 SYDVKM. CDR3 sequence reads: CASSPLTGRHVSEAFF. CDR3 nucleotide sequence: TGTGCCAGCAGTCCTCTGACAGGCCGACACGTCTCTGAAGCTTTCTTT.

This clonotype was seen a few times. The CDR3, as DNA: TGTGCCAGCAGCTTTGCGGGGGGAAGAAGCACTGAAGCTTTCTTT. It codes for CASSFAGGRSTEAFF. This sequence joins TRBV6-5 and TRBJ1-1; the D gene is possibly TRBD1 (5 bases). Trimming shortened V by 6 bases and J by 4 bases, and 18 bases separated the two germline ends. This CDR3 region has 15 residues. Per germline, CDR1 MNHEY and CDR2 SVGAGI.